This record covers a single T cell receptor (beta chain). The target antigen is unknown. This record belongs to a study of T cell responses to AZD1222 COVID-19 vaccine. Assay used: immunoSEQ multiplex PCR; TCRdb lists only in-frame clones, some missing. The sample lists around 110,000 clones; roughly 90% were seen once. The CDR3 runs to 15 residues. CDR1 is LNHNV and CDR2 is YYDKDF in the germline V gene (reference sequence). Deletions cut 5 bases from V and 2 bases from J, with 16 bases between. Notes on the study in general: Donors were largely white British and mainly female; clonal diversity was possibly underestimated.

The clonotype originates from an adult in good health. Sequences were derived from peripheral blood, sampled on day 0 of AZD1222 vaccination. The V and J genes are TRBV15 and TRBJ2-7, with D perhaps matching TRBD1 or TRBD2 (7 bases each). The CDR3 bases are TGTGCCACCAGCGGGGGGGGGACAGAACCCTACGAGCAGTACTTC. The encoded protein is CATSGGGTEPYEQYF.